Below, 30 T cell receptor beta chains from the same sample are listed, as sequenced in a study of radiotherapy plus CTLA-4 blockade in lung cancer (dated by TCRdb to the late 2010s). Library preparation employed the immunoSEQ multiplex PCR assay. TCRdb's version of the immuneACCESS table is confined to in-frame rearrangements and falls short of the full clone set. An unresolved V gene accounts for under half of the shortfall where checked; the remainder is of unknown origin. In all, the sample holds tens of thousands of clones, and more than 70% of those were seen once. Around 10% of the sample is taken by the ten largest. The sample consisted of peripheral blood, taken from a patient treated with radiotherapy plus ipilimumab. The receptors derive from a human donor with non-small cell lung cancer who had stable disease on radiotherapy plus ipilimumab.

This chain connects TRBV19 to TRBJ1-2; 7 nucleotides line up with TRBD1. Germline assignment: CDR1 LNHDA and CDR2 SQIVND (reference sequence). The CDR3 covers 14 residues. The V segment lost 0 bases and the J segment 2 bases; nucleotides outside the gene matches: 0. As DNA, the CDR3 is TGTGCCAGTAGTATAGAGGGACAGAACTATGGCTACACCTTC. Amino acids: CASSIEGQNYGYTF.

This sequence joins TRBV30 and TRBJ1-1; TRBD1 aligns across 8 bases. V was clipped by 1 base and J by 8 bases; unmatched bases: 6. This CDR3 is 13 amino acids long. Germline CDR1 and CDR2: GTSNPN and SVGIG (reference sequence). CDR3 loop: CAWSADRDLEAFF. The CDR3 DNA is TGTGCCTGGAGTGCGGACAGGGATCTCGAAGCTTTCTTT. The full variable domain, in which reference TRBV30 and TRBJ1-1 provide the parts outside the CDR3, is SQTIHQWPATLVQPVGSPLSLECTVEGTSNPNLYWYRQAAGRGLQLLFYSVGIGQISSEVPQNLSASRPQDRQFILSSKKLLLSDSGFYLCAWSADRDLEAFFGQGTRLTVV.

CDR3 DNA: TGTGCCAGCAGCTCCCGGACAGTGGCCAACGTCCTGACTTTC. Protein product: CASSSRTVANVLTF. The chain uses TRBV7-6 and TRBJ2-6, with a weak D call TRBD1 (6 bases). CDR1 and CDR2 (germline): SGHVS, FNYEAQ. The V and J ends lost 4 bases and 6 bases respectively, with 10 bases between them. This CDR3 contains 14 residues.

This clone was seen a few times. The J gene is TRBJ2-3, the V gene TRBV11-1; a possible D gene is TRBD2 (6 bases). Trimming cost V 2 bases and J 4 bases, with 16 bases left between them. The CDR3 is 16 amino acids. Germline V lookup: CDR1 SGHAT, CDR2 FQDESV (reference sequence). The DNA of the CDR3 is TGTGCCAGCAGCTTAATAACGCAGGCTAGCGCAGATACGCAGTATTTT. It is translated as CASSLITQASADTQYF.

The chain is built from TRBV6-6 and TRBJ2-4, with D uncertain. Germline CDR1 reads MNHNY; CDR2 reads SVGAGI (reference sequence). The CDR3 runs 14 residues. V was cut by 2 bases and J by 6 bases, with 11 bases left in between. The CDR3 sequence is CASSYTGVINIQYF. CDR3 sequence (DNA): TGTGCCAGCAGTTACACGGGCGTGATAAACATTCAGTACTTC.

The rearrangement links TRBV4-1 to TRBJ2-5; D is possibly TRBD2 (5 bases). The ends were cut back, 1 base at V and 5 bases at J, with 8 bases in the middle. CDR1 and CDR2 (germline): MGHRA, YSYEKL. CDR3 length equals 13 residues. The CDR3 sequence: CASSQVGVETQYF. The CDR3 DNA reads TGCGCCAGCAGCCAAGTGGGAGTGGAGACCCAGTACTTC.

The chain recombines TRBV7-8 with TRBJ2-2; D unresolved. Trimming left V 4 bases short and J 1 base short, with 10 bases between. CDR1 SGHVS and CDR2 FQNEAQ come from the germline V gene. The length of the CDR3 is 15 residues. Here the CDR3 reads CASSSRVENTGELFF. CDR3 coding DNA: TGTGCCAGCAGCTCACGCGTTGAGAACACCGGGGAGCTGTTTTTT.

V is TRBV4-3 and J is TRBJ1-3; tentative D call: TRBD1 (5 bases). CDR3 length equals 18 residues. Germline lookup yields CDR1 LGHNA and CDR2 YSLEER. V was cut by 0 bases and J by 3 bases, with 18 bases left in between. CDR3 DNA: TGCGCCAGCAGCCAAGATGTTTTAGGTGGGGGGAATGGAAACACCATATATTTT. This gives the protein CASSQDVLGGGNGNTIYF.

This clone came up a few times. This chain joins TRBV7-8 and TRBJ1-1; D may be TRBD1 (5 bases). The germline V gene encodes CDR1 SGHVS and CDR2 FQNEAQ. V was cut by 2 bases and J by 5 bases, with 12 bases left in between. The CDR3 is made up of 14 amino acids. CDR3 DNA: TGTGCCAGCAGCTTAAATTTTGCAGGGACTGAAGCTTTCTTT. Translation gives CASSLNFAGTEAFF.

The V call is TRBV7-2, the J call TRBJ1-1; D is ambiguous. Trimming pared 4 bases from V and 4 bases from J, leaving 13 bases between. CDR3 length: 14 amino acids. From germline, CDR1 is SGHTA and CDR2 FQGNSA. The CDR3 is CASSSYTVGTEAFF. DNA of the CDR3: TGTGCCAGCAGCTCCTACACGGTAGGCACTGAAGCTTTCTTT. Supplemented by reference TRBV7-2 and TRBJ1-1, the full variable domain reads GAGVSQSPSNKVTEKGKDVELRCDPISGHTALYWYRQSLGQGLEFLIYFQGNSAPDKSGLPSDRFSAERTGGSVSTLTIQRTQQEDSAVYLCASSSYTVGTEAFFGQGTRLTVV.

The chain joins TRBV30 to TRBJ1-2; no clear D. Germline assignment: CDR1 GTSNPN and CDR2 SVGIG (reference sequence). This CDR3 contains 11 residues. The CDR3 DNA is TGTGCGAACGCGGCTAACTATGGCTACACCTTC. Translation: CANAANYGYTF.

The chain carries TRBV7-2 and TRBJ1-1; D gene ambiguous. Germline V gives CDR1 SGHTA, CDR2 FQGNSA. V shed 2 bases and J shed 0 bases, with 13 bases lying between them. The CDR3 has 16 residues. Here the CDR3 DNA reads TGTGCCAGCAGCTTAAGTCTGGGAACGGTGAACACTGAAGCTTTCTTT. This translates into CASSLSLGTVNTEAFF.

V is TRBV6-1 and J is TRBJ1-2; 7 nucleotides align to TRBD1. This CDR3 has 14 residues. The trim removed 6 bases at V and 4 bases at J, leaving 8 bases unmatched. The V gene's germline CDR1 is MNHNS and CDR2 SASEGT. DNA for the CDR3: TGTGCCAGCAGCTCAGGGGGGGCCGGCTATGGCTACACCTTC. Its translation: CASSSGGAGYGYTF.

This rearrangement joins TRBV1 to TRBJ2-1; the table's D gene call, TRBD2, was not cross checked with the DNA. TRBV1 is an annotated pseudogene. The CDR3 loop spans 19 amino acids. Written as DNA, the CDR3 is TGCACCAGCAGCCAGGTCGCACTAGCGGGGGATCGCTCCTACAATGAGCAGTTCTTC. Amino acids: CTSSQVALAGDRSYNEQFF.

This chain connects TRBV29-1 to TRBJ1-2; 7 bases are shared with TRBD1. This CDR3 has 13 amino acids. The V segment lost 7 bases and the J segment 0 bases; nucleotides outside the gene matches: 5. Looked up from germline, CDR1 is SQVTM and CDR2 is ANQGSEA. CDR3 coding DNA: TGCAGCGCAGGGACAGTTGCTAACTATGGCTACACCTTC. It codes for CSAGTVANYGYTF.

The chain couples TRBV25-1 to TRBJ1-5; D gene ambiguous. Germline V gene data show CDR1 as MGHDK and CDR2 as SYGVNS. V lost 1 base and J 6 bases, leaving 7 bases between the germline ends. CDR3 size: 13 residues. The CDR3 coding sequence is TGTGCCAGCAGTGAATCGCCCAGTCAGCCCCAGCATTTT. The encoded protein is CASSESPSQPQHF.

V usage is TRBV7-6 and J usage is TRBJ2-5; D is uncertain. Germline CDR1 and CDR2: SGHVS and FNYEAQ. V was shortened by 2 bases and J by 4 bases, with 2 bases between the two germline ends. The CDR3 is made up of 11 amino acids. CDR3 coding DNA: TGTGCCAGCAGCTTATCAGAGACCCAGTACTTC. Amino acids: CASSLSETQYF.

This clone was picked up a small number of times. The chain carries TRBV5-4 and TRBJ1-5; no clear D. The CDR3 has 15 amino acids. V was clipped by 6 bases and J by 5 bases, with 18 bases between them. From germline, CDR1 is SGHNT and CDR2 YYREEE (reference sequence). The CDR3 loop is CASTPGRSTYQPQHF. The CDR3 DNA reads as TGTGCCAGCACCCCGGGCCGTTCGACCTATCAGCCCCAGCATTTT.

This chain connects TRBV10-3 to TRBJ2-3; TRBD1 matches at 7 bases. The CDR3 consists of 14 residues. Unmatched junction bases numbered 6, after V lost 7 bases and J lost 2 bases. The germline CDR1 and CDR2 sequences are ENHRY and SYGVKD. The CDR3, as DNA: TGTGCCATCAATAAGGACAGGAACACAGATACGCAGTATTTT. Translation: CAINKDRNTDTQYF.

The chain uses TRBV19 and TRBJ1-1; D is unresolved. The CDR3 has 11 amino acids. Trimming pared 7 bases from V and 3 bases from J, leaving 6 bases between. CDR1 and CDR2 from the germline V gene are LNHDA and SQIVND (reference sequence). CDR3 in amino acids: CASKTYTEAFF. CDR3 nucleotides: TGTGCCAGTAAGACCTACACTGAAGCTTTCTTT.

Here the CDR3 reads CATSRDRRDKGLYNEQFF. CDR3 nucleotides: TGTGCCACCAGCAGAGATCGGCGCGACAAGGGTCTCTACAATGAGCAGTTCTTC. This chain joins TRBV15 and TRBJ2-1; D gene unclear. The CDR3 has 18 residues. Germline V CDR1 and CDR2: LNHNV, YYDKDF (reference sequence). V lost 0 bases and J 3 bases, leaving 18 bases between the germline ends.

The CDR3 here is CASSLSSIYEQYF. The DNA for the CDR3 is TGTGCCAGCAGCTTAAGTTCCATCTACGAGCAGTACTTC. The rearrangement uses TRBV11-2 and TRBJ2-5, with D hard to call. TRBJ2-7 explains the end of the DNA better; the J call may be wrong. Germline V gives CDR1 SGHAT, CDR2 FQNNGV. This CDR3 comprises 13 residues.

This clone is a singleton in its sample. The V gene is TRBV6-1, the J gene TRBJ2-7; 8 bases align to TRBD1. There are 19 residues in the CDR3. V trimming: 4 bases; J trimming: 0 bases; junction bases outside the gene matches: 17. The V gene's germline CDR1 is MNHNS and CDR2 SASEGT. The CDR3 loop reads CASSVLGDRTGLTSYEQYV. CDR3 sequence (DNA): TGTGCCAGCAGTGTTCTGGGGGACAGGACAGGGCTGACCTCCTACGAGCAGTACGTC.

The chain uses TRBV5-1 and TRBJ2-5, with 14 bases fitting TRBD2. The CDR3 covers 16 residues. From germline, CDR1 is SGHRS and CDR2 YFSETQ. Trimming removed 4 bases from V and 1 base from J; junction bases left unmatched: 3. The CDR3 loop is CASSIGLAGGQETQYF. For the CDR3, the DNA is TGCGCCAGCAGCATCGGACTAGCGGGGGGCCAAGAGACCCAGTACTTC.

This sequence joins TRBV11-2 and TRBJ1-1; 11 nucleotides match TRBD1. In germline, CDR1 is SGHAT, CDR2 FQNNGV. V dropped 4 bases and J dropped 8; count of bases not matched to a gene: 6. This CDR3 has 14 residues. This CDR3 is CASSSRTGGVEAFF. The DNA for the CDR3 is TGTGCCAGCAGCTCCCGGACAGGGGGCGTGGAAGCTTTCTTT.

A word on this clone: One end of the junction varies from germline; a read error may be responsible. The chain joins TRBV7-9 to TRBJ1-5, with a weak D call TRBD1 (6 bases). The CDR3 loop spans 14 amino acids. CDR1 is SEHNR, CDR2 FQNEAQ, per germline (reference sequence). CDR3 sequence: CASRLGGDKEPQHF. The CDR3 region has the DNA TGTGCCAGCAGATTAGGGGGAGATAAGGAGCCCCAGCATTTT. The complete variable domain, with remaining parts taken from reference TRBV7-9 and TRBJ1-5, reads DTGVSQNPRHKITKRGQNVTFRCDPISEHNRLYWYRQTLGQGPEFLTYFQNEAQLEKSRLLSDRFSAERPKGSFSTLEIQRTEQGDSAMYLCASRLGGDKEPQHFGDGTRLSIL.

The chain employs TRBV7-2 and TRBJ1-5; D unresolved. V lost 2 bases and J 0 bases, leaving 8 bases between the germline ends. CDR1 is SGHTA and CDR2 is FQGNSA in the germline V gene. The CDR3 runs 15 residues. In nucleotides, the CDR3 is TGTGCCAGCAGCTTAAACAGAAATAGCAATCAGCCCCAGCATTTT. Translated, it gives CASSLNRNSNQPQHF.

The rearrangement joins TRBV2 to TRBJ1-5, with D perhaps TRBD1 (5 bases). V was trimmed by 8 bases and J by 0 bases, leaving 11 bases between them. Germline V gives CDR1 SNHLY, CDR2 FYNNEI. The CDR3 has 14 amino acids. The DNA for the CDR3 is TGTGCCAGCCTCGACAGTCATAGCAATCAGCCCCAGCATTTT. Translated: CASLDSHSNQPQHF.

The genes are TRBV5-1 and TRBJ1-2; a weak D match, TRBD1 (6 bases). Germline values: CDR1 SGHRS, CDR2 YFSETQ. The CDR3 consists of 13 residues. V dropped 4 bases and J dropped 4 bases, with 11 bases sitting between them. In DNA form, the CDR3 reads TGCGCCAGCAGCCTGGGGGCGGGCTATGGCTACACCTTC. Protein product: CASSLGAGYGYTF.

The V call is TRBV29-1, the J call TRBJ1-2, with D unclear. V was cut by 3 bases and J by 10 bases, with 15 bases left in between. The CDR3 runs to 12 residues. Germline V gene lookup returns CDR1 SQVTM and CDR2 ANQGSEA. The CDR3 here is CSVDLGPGDYTF. The DNA of the CDR3 is TGCAGCGTTGATTTGGGTCCCGGTGACTACACCTTC.